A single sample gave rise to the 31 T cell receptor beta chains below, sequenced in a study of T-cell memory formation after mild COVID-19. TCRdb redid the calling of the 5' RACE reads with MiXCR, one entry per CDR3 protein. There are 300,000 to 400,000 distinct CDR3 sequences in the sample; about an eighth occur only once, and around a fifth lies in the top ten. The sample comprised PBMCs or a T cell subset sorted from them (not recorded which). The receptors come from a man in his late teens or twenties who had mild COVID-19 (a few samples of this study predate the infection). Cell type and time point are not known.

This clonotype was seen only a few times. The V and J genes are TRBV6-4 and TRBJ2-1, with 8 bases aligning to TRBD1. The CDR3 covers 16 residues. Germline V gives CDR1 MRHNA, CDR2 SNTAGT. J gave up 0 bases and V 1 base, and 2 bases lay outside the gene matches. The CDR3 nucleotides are TGTGCCAGCAGTGACTGGACAGGGAGCTCCTACAATGAGCAGTTCTTC. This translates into CASSDWTGSSYNEQFF.

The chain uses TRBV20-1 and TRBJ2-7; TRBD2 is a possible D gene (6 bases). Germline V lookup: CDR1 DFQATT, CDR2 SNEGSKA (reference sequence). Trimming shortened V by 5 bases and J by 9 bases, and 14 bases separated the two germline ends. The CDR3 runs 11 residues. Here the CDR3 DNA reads TGCAGTGCTCCGGGAGCGTTGGGGCAGTACTTC. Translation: CSAPGALGQYF.

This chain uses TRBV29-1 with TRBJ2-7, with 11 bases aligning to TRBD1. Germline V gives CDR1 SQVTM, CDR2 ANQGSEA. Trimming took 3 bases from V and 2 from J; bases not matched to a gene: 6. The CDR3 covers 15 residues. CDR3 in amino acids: CSVDPGQGVPYEQYF. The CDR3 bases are TGCAGCGTTGATCCGGGACAGGGGGTACCCTACGAGCAGTACTTC.

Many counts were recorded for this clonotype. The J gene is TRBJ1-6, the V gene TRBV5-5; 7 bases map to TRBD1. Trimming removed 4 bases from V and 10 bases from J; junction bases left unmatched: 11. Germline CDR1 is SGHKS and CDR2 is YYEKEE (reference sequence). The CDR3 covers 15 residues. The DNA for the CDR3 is TGTGCCAGCAGCACAACGGACAGGATCGGGTCACCCCTCCACTTT. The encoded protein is CASSTTDRIGSPLHF.

The CDR3, as DNA: TGTGCCAGCACAGTAGGGGCCGACCGGGGGGAGCAGTTCTTC. It is translated as CASTVGADRGEQFF. The J gene is TRBJ2-1, the V gene TRBV9; D might be TRBD2 (6 bases). This CDR3 contains 14 residues. From germline, CDR1 is SGDLS and CDR2 YYNGEE. Trimming stripped 6 bases from V and 10 bases from J, with 20 bases between.

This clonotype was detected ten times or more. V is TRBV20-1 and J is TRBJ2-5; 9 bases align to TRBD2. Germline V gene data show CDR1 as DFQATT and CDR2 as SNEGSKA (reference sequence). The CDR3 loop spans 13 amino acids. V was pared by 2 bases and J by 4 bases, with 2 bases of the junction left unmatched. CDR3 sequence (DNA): TGCAGTGCTAGACGGCGGGGGGGAGAGACCCAGTACTTC. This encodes CSARRRGGETQYF.

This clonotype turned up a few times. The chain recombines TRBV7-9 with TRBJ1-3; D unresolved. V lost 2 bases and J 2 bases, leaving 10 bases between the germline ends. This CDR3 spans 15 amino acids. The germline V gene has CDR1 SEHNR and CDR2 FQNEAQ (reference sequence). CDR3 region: CASSLTGRTGNTIYF. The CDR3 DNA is TGTGCCAGCAGCTTAACTGGGCGTACTGGAAACACCATATATTTT.

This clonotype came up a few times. This CDR3 is CASSSAASGLLDTQYF. The CDR3 DNA is TGTGCCAGCAGCTCGGCGGCTAGCGGACTGTTGGATACGCAGTATTTT. This rearrangement joins TRBV7-9 to TRBJ2-3, with TRBD2 identical over 7 bases. The CDR3 covers 16 residues. CDR1 is SEHNR and CDR2 is FQNEAQ in the germline V gene (reference sequence). V gave up 4 bases and J gave up 6 bases; unmatched junction bases: 13. Filled out from reference TRBV7-9 and TRBJ2-3, the complete variable domain reads DTGVSQNPRHKITKRGQNVTFRCDPISEHNRLYWYRQTLGQGPEFLTYFQNEAQLEKSRLLSDRFSAERPKGSFSTLEIQRTEQGDSAMYLCASSSAASGLLDTQYFGPGTRLTVL.

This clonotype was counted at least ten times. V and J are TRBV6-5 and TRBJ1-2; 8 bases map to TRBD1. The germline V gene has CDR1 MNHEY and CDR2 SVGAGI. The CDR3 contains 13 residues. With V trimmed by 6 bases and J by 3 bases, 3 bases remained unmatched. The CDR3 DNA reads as TGTGCCAGCAGACCGACAGGGGACTATGGCTACACCTTC. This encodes CASRPTGDYGYTF.

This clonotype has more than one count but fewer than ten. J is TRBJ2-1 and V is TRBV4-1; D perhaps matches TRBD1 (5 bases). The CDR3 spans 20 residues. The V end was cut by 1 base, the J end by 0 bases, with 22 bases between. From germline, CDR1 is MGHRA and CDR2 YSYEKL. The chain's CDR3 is CASSQGTPKSLVGSYNEQFF. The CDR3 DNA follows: TGCGCCAGCAGCCAAGGGACACCGAAGAGCCTCGTCGGCTCCTACAATGAGCAGTTCTTC.

The CDR3 region is CASSPNGVTGELFF. CDR3 nucleotides: TGCGCCAGCAGCCCCAACGGAGTCACCGGGGAGCTGTTTTTT. The chain uses TRBV5-1 and TRBJ2-2, with D hard to call. V lost 4 bases and J lost 4, with 11 bases in between. This CDR3 has 14 amino acids. CDR1 and CDR2 from the germline V gene are SGHRS and YFSETQ.

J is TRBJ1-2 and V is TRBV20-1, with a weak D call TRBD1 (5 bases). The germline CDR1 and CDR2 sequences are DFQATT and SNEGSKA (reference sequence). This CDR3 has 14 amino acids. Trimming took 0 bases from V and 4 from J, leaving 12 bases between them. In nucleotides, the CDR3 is TGCAGTGCTAGAGAGAGACGGGGCACCTATGGCTACACCTTC. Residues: CSARERRGTYGYTF.

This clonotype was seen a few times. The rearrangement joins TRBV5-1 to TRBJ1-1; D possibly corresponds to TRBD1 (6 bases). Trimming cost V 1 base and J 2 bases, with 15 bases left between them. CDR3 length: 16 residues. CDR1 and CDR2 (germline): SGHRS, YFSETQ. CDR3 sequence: CASSLWRGNGNTEAFF. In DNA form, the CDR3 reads TGCGCCAGCAGCTTGTGGAGGGGGAATGGAAACACTGAAGCTTTCTTT.

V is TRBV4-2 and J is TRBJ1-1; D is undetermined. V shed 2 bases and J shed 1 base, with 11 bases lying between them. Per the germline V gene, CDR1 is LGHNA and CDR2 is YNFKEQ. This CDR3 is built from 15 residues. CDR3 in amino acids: CASSQSQDGNTEAFF. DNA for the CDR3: TGTGCCAGCAGCCAATCCCAAGACGGGAACACTGAAGCTTTCTTT.

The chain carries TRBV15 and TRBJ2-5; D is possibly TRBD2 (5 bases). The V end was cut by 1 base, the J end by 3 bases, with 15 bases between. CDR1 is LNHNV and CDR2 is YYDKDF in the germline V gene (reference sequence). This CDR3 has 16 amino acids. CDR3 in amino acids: CATSRVPGPREETQYF. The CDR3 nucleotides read TGTGCCACCAGCAGAGTCCCGGGCCCGAGGGAAGAGACCCAGTACTTC.

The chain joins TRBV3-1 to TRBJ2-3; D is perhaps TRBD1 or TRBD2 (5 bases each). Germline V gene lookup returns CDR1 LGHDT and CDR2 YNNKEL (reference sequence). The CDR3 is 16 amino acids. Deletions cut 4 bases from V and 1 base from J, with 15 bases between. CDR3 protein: CASSPSGRGGTDTQYF. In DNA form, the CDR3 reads TGTGCCAGCAGCCCCTCTGGTCGAGGGGGCACAGATACGCAGTATTTT.

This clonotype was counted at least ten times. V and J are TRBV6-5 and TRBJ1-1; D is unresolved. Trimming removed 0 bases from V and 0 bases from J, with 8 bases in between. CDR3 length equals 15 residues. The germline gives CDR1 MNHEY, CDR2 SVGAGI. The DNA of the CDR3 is TGTGCCAGCAGTTACTCCGGGAGCCTGAACACTGAAGCTTTCTTT. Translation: CASSYSGSLNTEAFF.

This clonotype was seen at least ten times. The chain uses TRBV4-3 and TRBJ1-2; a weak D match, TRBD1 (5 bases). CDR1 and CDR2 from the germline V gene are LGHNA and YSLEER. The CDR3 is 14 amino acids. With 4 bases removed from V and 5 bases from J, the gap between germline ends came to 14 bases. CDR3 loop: CASSLRWGAYGYTF. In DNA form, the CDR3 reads TGCGCCAGCAGCCTAAGATGGGGCGCGTATGGCTACACCTTC.

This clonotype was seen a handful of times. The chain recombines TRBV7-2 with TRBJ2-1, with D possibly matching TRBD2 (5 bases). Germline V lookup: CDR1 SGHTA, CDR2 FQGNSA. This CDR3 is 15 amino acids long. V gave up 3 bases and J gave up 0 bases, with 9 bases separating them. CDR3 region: CASSLDLRSYNEQFF. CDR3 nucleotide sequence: TGTGCCAGCAGCTTGGACTTACGCTCCTACAATGAGCAGTTCTTC.

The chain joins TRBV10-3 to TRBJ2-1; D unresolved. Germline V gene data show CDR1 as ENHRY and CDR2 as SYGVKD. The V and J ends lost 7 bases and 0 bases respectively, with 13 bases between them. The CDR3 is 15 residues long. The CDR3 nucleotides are TGTGCCATCAAAGGGTCCGGATTCTCCTACAATGAGCAGTTCTTC. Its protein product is CAIKGSGFSYNEQFF.

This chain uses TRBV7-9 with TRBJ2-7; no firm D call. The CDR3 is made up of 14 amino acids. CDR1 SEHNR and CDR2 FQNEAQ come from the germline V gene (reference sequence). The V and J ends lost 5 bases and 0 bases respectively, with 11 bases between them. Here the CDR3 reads CASSPPGGSYEQYF. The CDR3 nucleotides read TGTGCCAGCAGCCCCCCCGGCGGCTCCTACGAGCAGTACTTC.

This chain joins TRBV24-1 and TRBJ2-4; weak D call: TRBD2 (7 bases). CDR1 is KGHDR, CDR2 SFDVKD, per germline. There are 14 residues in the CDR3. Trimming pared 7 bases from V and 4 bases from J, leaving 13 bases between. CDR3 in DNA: TGTGCCACCAGCAGAGGGGGGGAGAAAAACATTCAGTACTTC. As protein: CATSRGGEKNIQYF.

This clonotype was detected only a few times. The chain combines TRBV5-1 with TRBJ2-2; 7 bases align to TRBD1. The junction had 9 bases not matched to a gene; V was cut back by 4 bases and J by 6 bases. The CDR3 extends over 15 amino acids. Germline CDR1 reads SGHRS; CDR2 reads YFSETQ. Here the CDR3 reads CASSDGTDGAGELFF. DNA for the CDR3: TGCGCCAGCAGCGATGGGACAGATGGGGCCGGGGAGCTGTTTTTT.

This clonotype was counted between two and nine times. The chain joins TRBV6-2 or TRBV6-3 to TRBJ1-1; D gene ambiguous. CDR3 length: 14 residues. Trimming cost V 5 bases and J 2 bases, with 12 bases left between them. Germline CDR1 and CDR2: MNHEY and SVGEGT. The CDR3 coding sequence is TGTGCCAGCAGTACGTTCCGGGGAAACACTGAAGCTTTCTTT. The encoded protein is CASSTFRGNTEAFF.

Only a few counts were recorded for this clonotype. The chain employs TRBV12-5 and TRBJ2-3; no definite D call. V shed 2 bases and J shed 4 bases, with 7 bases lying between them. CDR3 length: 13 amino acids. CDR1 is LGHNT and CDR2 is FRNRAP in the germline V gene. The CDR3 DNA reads TGTGCTAGTGGTTTGCCCGACGCAGATACGCAGTATTTT. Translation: CASGLPDADTQYF.

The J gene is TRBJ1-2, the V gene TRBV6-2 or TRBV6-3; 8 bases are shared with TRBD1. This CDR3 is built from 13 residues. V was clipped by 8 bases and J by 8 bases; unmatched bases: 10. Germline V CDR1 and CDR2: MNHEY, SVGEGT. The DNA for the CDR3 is TGTGCCAGCGTGGGCCAGGGGGCAGAAGGCTACACCTTC. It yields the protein CASVGQGAEGYTF.

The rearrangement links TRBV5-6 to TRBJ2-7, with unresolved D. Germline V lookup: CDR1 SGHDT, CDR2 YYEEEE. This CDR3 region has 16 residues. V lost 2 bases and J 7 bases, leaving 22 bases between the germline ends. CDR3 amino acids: CASSFTGSEFSWEQYV. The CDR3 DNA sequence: TGTGCCAGCAGCTTCACCGGGTCGGAATTTAGTTGGGAGCAGTACGTC.

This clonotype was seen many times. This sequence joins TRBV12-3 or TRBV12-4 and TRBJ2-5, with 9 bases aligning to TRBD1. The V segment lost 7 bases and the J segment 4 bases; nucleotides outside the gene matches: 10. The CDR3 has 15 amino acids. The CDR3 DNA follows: TGTGCCAGCACTTCCGTGGGACAGGGCCCAGAGACCCAGTACTTC. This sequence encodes CASTSVGQGPETQYF.

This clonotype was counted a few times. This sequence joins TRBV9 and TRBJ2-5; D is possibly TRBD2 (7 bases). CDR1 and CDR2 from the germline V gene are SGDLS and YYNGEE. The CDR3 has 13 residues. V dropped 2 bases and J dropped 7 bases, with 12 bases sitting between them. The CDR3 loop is CASSVGGAATQYF. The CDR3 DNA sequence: TGTGCCAGCAGCGTTGGGGGGGCAGCGACCCAGTACTTC.

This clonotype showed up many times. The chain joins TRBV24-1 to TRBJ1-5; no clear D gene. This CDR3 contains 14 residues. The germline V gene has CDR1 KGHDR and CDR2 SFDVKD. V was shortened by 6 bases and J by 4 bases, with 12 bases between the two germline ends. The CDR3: CATSHRLGNQPQHF. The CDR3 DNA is TGTGCCACCAGTCATCGCCTGGGTAATCAGCCCCAGCATTTT.

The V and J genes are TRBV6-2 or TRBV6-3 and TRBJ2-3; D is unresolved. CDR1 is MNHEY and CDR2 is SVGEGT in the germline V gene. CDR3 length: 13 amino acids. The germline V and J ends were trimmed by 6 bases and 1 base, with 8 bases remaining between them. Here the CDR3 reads CASRPRGTDTQYF. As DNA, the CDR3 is TGTGCCAGCAGGCCCCGGGGCACAGATACGCAGTATTTT.